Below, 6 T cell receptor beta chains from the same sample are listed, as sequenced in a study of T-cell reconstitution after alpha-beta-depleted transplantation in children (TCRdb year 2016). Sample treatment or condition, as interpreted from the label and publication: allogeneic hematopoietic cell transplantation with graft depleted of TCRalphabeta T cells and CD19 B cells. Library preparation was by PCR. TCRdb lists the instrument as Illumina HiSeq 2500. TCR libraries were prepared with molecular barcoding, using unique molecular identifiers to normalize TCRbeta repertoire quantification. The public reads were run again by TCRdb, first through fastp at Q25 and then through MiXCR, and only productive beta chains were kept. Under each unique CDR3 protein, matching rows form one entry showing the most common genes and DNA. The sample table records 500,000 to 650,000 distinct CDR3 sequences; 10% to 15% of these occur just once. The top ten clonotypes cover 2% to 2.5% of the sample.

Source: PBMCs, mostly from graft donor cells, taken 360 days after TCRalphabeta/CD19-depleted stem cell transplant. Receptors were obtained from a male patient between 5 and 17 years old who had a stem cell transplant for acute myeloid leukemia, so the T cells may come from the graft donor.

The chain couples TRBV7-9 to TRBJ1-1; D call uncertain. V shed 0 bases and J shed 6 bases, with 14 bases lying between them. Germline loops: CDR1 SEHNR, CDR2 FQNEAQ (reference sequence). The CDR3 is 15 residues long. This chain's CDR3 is CASSLAPRARPEAFF. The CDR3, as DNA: TGTGCCAGCAGCTTAGCGCCAAGGGCACGGCCTGAAGCTTTCTTT.

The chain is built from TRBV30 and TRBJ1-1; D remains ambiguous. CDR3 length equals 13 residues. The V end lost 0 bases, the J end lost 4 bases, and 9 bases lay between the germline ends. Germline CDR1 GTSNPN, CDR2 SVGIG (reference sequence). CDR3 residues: CAWSVQRFTEAFF. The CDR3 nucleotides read TGTGCCTGGAGTGTACAAAGGTTCACTGAAGCTTTCTTT.

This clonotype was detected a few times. The chain's CDR3 is CASSYGGGKACPPARELFF. The CDR3 nucleotides read TGTGCCAGCAGTTACGGCGGAGGCAAAGCGTGCCCTCCGGCCCGGGAGCTGTTTTTT. V and J are TRBV6-2 or TRBV6-3 and TRBJ2-2, with D possibly TRBD2 on 5 matching bases. Trimming cost V 2 bases and J 9 bases, with 28 bases left between them. CDR3 length: 19 residues. Germline assignment: CDR1 MNHEY and CDR2 SVGEGT.

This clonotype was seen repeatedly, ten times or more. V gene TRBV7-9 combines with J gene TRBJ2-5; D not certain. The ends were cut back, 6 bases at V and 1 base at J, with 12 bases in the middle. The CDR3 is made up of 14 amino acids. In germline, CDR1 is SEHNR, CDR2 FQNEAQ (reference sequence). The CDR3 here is CASSLGLFQETQYF. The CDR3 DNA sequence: TGTGCCAGCAGTTTGGGCTTATTCCAAGAGACCCAGTACTTC.

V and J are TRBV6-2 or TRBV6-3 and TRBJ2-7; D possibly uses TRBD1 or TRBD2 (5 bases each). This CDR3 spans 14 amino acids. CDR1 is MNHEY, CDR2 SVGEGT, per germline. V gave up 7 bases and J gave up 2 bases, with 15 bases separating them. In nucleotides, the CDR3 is TGTGCCAGCACCCGGGACGGATGGGCCTACGAGCAGTACTTC. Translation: CASTRDGWAYEQYF.

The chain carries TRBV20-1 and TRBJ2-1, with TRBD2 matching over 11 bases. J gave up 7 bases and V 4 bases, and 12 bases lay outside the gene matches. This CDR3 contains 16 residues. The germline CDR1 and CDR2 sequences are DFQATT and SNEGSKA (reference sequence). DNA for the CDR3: TGCAGTGCTACCCTTCTACTAGCGGGAGATAGGAATGAGCAGTTCTTC. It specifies CSATLLLAGDRNEQFF.